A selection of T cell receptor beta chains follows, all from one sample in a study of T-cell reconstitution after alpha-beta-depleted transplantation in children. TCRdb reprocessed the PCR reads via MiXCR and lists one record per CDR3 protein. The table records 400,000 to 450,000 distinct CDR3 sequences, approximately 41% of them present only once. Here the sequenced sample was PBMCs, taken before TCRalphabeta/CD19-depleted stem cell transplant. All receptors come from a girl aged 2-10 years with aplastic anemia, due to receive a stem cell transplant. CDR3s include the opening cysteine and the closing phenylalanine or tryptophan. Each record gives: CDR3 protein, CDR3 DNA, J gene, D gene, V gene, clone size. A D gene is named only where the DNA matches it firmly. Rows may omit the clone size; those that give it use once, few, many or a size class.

cdr3_aa: CASSTLDQNIQYF; cdr3_nt: TGTGCCAGCAGCACATTGGACCAAAACATTCAGTACTTC; j_call: TRBJ2-4; d_call: NA; v_call: TRBV7-9; clone_size: many
cdr3_aa: CASRPLGLSKNIQYF; cdr3_nt: TGTGCCAGCAGACCCCTCGGCCTATCTAAAAACATTCAGTACTTC; j_call: TRBJ2-4; d_call: NA; v_call: TRBV6-1; clone_size: NA
cdr3_aa: CASSVGGTGEDNEKLFF; cdr3_nt: TGTGCCAGCAGCGTAGGGGGGACAGGGGAAGATAATGAAAAACTGTTTTTT; j_call: TRBJ1-4; d_call: TRBD1; v_call: TRBV9; clone_size: NA
cdr3_aa: CASAPEERNTDTQYF; cdr3_nt: TGCGCCAGCGCCCCCGAGGAGCGGAACACAGATACGCAGTATTTT; j_call: TRBJ2-3; d_call: NA; v_call: TRBV5-1; clone_size: NA
cdr3_aa: CSAPRDTDTQYF; cdr3_nt: TGCAGTGCCCCCCGGGACACAGATACGCAGTATTTT; j_call: TRBJ2-3; d_call: NA; v_call: TRBV20-1; clone_size: NA
cdr3_aa: CASRQGWANVLTF; cdr3_nt: TGTGCCAGCCGACAGGGCTGGGCCAACGTCCTGACTTTC; j_call: TRBJ2-6; d_call: TRBD1; v_call: TRBV6-1; clone_size: NA
cdr3_aa: CATSDSQGAKTQYF; cdr3_nt: TGTGCCACCAGTGATTCACAGGGGGCGAAGACCCAGTACTTC; j_call: TRBJ2-5; d_call: TRBD1; v_call: TRBV24-1; clone_size: NA
cdr3_aa: CASSGDGFYGYTF; cdr3_nt: TGTGCCAGCAGCGGGGACGGCTTCTATGGCTACACCTTC; j_call: TRBJ1-2; d_call: NA; v_call: TRBV6-1; clone_size: NA
cdr3_aa: CSARDYPQTEAFF; cdr3_nt: TGCAGTGCTAGAGATTATCCACAGACTGAAGCTTTCTTT; j_call: TRBJ1-1; d_call: NA; v_call: TRBV20-1; clone_size: NA
cdr3_aa: CASSLTWDRQFF; cdr3_nt: TGCGCCAGCAGCTTGACGTGGGACAGACAGTTCTTC; j_call: TRBJ2-1; d_call: TRBD1; v_call: TRBV5-1; clone_size: NA